Listed here is a single TCR beta chain. Antigen specificity is unknown. Every one of the donors was a Caucasian adult that lived in Nashville, Tennessee. Profiled with immunoSEQ multiplex PCR; TCRdb holds only in-frame clones, not every one. The data contain more than 850,000 clones, 78% of them singletons. The data are from a study of shared clonotypes between healthy human individuals. Study findings and constraints: Represented diversity, genetic and exposure-history alike, was limited by few donors. With a few donors compared, around 5% of naive CD4 clonotypes were shared.

The receptor comes from a man younger than 35 in good health. Some clones in this sample may be carry-over from other donors' samples. Specimen: memory CD4+ T cells from PBMCs. Subset given: CD45RA-negative fraction.

CDR3 amino acids: CASTRGARADTQYF. For the CDR3, the DNA is TGTGCCAGCACCAGGGGGGCCCGGGCAGATACGCAGTATTTT. This chain uses TRBV2 with TRBJ2-3, with D possibly TRBD1 on 7 matching bases. The CDR3 runs to 14 residues. The germline V gene has CDR1 SNHLY and CDR2 FYNNEI. Between the trimmed V and J ends, which lost 7 bases and 4 bases, there was a span of 15 bases.